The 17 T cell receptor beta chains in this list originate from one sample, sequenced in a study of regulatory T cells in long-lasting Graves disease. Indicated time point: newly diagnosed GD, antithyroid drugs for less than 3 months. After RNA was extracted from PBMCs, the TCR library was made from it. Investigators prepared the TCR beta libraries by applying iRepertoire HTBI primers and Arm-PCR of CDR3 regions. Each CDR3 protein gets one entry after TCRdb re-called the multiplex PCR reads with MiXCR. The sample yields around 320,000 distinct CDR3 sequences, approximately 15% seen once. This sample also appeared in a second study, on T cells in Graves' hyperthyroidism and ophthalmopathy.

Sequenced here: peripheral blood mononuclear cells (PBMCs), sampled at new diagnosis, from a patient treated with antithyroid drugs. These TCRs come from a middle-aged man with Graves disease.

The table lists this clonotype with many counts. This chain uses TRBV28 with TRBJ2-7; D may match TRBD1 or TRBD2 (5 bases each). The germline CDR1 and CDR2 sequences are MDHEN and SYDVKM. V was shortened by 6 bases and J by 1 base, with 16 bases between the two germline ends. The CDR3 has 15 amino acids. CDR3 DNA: TGTGCCAGCAGCAGGGCAGGGAGAAGGTCCTACGAGCAGTACTTC. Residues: CASSRAGRRSYEQYF. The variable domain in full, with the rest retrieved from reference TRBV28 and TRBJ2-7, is DVKVTQSSRYLVKRTGEKVFLECVQDMDHENMFWYRQDPGLGLRLIYFSYDVKMKEKGDIPEGYSVSREKKERFSLILESASTNQTSMYLCASSRAGRRSYEQYFGPGTRLTVT.

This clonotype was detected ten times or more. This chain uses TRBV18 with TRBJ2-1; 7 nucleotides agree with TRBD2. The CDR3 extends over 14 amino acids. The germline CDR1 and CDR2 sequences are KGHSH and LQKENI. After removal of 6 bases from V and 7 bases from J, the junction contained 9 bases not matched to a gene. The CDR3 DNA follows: TGTGCCAGCTCGCCGGAGGGAGGGAAGAATGAGCAGTTCTTC. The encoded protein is CASSPEGGKNEQFF.

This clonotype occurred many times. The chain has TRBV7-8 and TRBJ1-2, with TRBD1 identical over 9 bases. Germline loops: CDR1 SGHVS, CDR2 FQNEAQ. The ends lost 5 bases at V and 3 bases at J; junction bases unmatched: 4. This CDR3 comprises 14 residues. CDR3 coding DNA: TGTGCCAGCAGCCCAGGACAGGGGTACTATGGCTACACCTTC. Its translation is CASSPGQGYYGYTF.

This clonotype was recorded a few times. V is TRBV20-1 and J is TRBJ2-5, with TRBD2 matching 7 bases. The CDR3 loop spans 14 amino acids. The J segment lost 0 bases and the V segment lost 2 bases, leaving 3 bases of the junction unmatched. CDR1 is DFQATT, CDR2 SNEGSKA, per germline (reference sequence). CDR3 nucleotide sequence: TGCAGTGCTAGACCCGGGACTAACCAAGAGACCCAGTACTTC. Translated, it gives CSARPGTNQETQYF.

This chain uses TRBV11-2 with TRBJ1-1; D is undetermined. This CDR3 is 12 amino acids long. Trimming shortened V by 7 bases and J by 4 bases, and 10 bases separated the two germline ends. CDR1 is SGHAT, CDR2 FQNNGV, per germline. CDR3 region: CASKRGVTEAFF. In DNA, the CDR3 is TGTGCCAGCAAACGGGGTGTCACTGAAGCTTTCTTT.

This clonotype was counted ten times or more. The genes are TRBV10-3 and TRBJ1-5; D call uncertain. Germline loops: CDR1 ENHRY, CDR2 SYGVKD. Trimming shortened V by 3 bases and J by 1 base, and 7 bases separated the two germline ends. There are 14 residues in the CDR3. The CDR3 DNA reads TGTGCCATCAGTGAAGGGAAGAGCAATCAGCCCCAGCATTTT. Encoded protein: CAISEGKSNQPQHF.

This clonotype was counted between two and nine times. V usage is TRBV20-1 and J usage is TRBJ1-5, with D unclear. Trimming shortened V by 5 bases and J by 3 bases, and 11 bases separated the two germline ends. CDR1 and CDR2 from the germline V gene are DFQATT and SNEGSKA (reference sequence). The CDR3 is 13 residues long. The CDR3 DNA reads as TGCAGTGCTTCTGACGGCCCCAATCAGCCCCAGCATTTT. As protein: CSASDGPNQPQHF.

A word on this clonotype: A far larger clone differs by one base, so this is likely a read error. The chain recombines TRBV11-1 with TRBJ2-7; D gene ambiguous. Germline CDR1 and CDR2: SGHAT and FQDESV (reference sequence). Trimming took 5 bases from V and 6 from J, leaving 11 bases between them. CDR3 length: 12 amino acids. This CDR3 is CASSQAAREQYF. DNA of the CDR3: TGTGCCAGCAGCCAGGCAGCCCGCGAGCAGTACTTC.

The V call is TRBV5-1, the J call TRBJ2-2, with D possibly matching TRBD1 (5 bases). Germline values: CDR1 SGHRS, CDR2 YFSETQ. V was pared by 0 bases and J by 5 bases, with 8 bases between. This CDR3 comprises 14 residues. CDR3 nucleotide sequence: TGCGCCAGCAGCTTGGCCCAGGGAACCGGGGAGCTGTTTTTT. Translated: CASSLAQGTGELFF.

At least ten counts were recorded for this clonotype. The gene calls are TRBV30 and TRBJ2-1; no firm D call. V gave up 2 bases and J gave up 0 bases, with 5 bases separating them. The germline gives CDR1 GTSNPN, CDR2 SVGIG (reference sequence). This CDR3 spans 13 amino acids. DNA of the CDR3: TGTGCCTGGAGTCCGGACTCCTACAATGAGCAGTTCTTC. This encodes CAWSPDSYNEQFF.

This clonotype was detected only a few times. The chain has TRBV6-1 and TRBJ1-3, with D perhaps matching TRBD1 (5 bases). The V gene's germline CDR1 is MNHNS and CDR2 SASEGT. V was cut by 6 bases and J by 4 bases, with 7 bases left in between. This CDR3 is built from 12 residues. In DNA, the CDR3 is TGTGCCAGCAGGAGACAGGGAAACACCATATATTTT. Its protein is CASRRQGNTIYF.

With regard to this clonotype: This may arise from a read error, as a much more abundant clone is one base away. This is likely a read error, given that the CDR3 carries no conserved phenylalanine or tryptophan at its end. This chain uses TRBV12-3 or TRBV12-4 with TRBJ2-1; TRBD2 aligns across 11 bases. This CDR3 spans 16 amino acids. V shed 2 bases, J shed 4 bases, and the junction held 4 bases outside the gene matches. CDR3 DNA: TGTGCCAGCAGTTTACTAGCGGGGGGCCTATACAATGAGCAGTTCTCC. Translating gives CASSLLAGGLYNEQFS.

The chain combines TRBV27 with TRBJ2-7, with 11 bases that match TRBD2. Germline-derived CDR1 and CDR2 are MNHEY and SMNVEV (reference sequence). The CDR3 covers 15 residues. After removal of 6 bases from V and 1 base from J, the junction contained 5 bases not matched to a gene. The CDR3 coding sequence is TGTGCCAGCAGACAAATAGCGGGGGGGTCCTACGAGCAGTACTTC. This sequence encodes CASRQIAGGSYEQYF.

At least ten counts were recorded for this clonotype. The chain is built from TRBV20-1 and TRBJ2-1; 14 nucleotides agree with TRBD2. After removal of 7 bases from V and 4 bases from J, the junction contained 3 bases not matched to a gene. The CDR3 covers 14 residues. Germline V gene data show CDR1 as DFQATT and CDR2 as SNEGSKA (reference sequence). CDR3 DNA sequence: TGCAGTGGCGGGACTAGCGGGGGTTACAATGAGCAGTTCTTC. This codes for CSGGTSGGYNEQFF.

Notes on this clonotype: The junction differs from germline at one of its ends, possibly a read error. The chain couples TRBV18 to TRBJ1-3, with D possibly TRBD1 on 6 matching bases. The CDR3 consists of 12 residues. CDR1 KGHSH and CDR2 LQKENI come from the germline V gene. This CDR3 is CASSPGGDTTYF. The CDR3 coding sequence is TGTGCCAGCTCGCCGGGCGGGGACACCACATATTTT.

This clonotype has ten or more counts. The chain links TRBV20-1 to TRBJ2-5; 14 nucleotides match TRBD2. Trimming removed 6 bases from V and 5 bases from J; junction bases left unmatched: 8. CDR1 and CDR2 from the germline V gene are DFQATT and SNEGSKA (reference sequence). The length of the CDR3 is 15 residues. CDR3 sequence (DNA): TGCAGTGCGAGGAGACTAGCGGGGGGGGATGAGACCCAGTACTTC. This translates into CSARRLAGGDETQYF.

DNA for the CDR3: TGTGCCAGCAGTACTAGACTAGCGGGGACCTCTAGCACAGATACGCAGTATTTT. Amino acid sequence: CASSTRLAGTSSTDTQYF. V is TRBV27 and J is TRBJ2-3, with 11 bases fitting TRBD2. The CDR3 has 18 amino acids. Germline CDR1 and CDR2: MNHEY and SMNVEV (reference sequence). J lost 0 bases, V lost 5 bases, and 10 bases had no gene match.